The 31 T cell receptor beta chains in this list originate from one sample, sequenced in a study of TIL therapy for anti-PD-1-resistant metastatic lung cancer. As to time point: pre-treatment sample, taken before nivolumab and TIL therapy. Most excised metastases sampled were pleural nodules or supraclavicular lymph nodes. This was the immunoSEQ v3 assay. The protocol was immunoSEQ multiplex PCR, while the TCRdb copy is restricted to in-frame clones and leaves out a portion. The table shows 45,000 to 60,000 clones, with about three quarters occurring only once. The specimen was tumor tissue, collected at baseline. The receptors were gathered from a person aged 25 to 85 with non-small cell lung cancer.

The chain recombines TRBV5-1 with TRBJ1-5; the D gene is possibly TRBD1 (5 bases). V was pared by 4 bases and J by 0 bases, with 11 bases between. This CDR3 comprises 15 residues. CDR1 and CDR2 (germline): SGHRS, YFSETQ. The CDR3 protein is CASSRDDSSNQPQHF. CDR3 nucleotides: TGCGCCAGCAGCCGAGATGACAGTAGCAATCAGCCCCAGCATTTT.

The chain combines TRBV13 with TRBJ1-3; D is possibly TRBD1 (6 bases). Trimming shortened V by 3 bases and J by 5 bases, and 14 bases separated the two germline ends. Germline loops: CDR1 PRHDT, CDR2 FYEKMQ (reference sequence). The length of the CDR3 is 15 residues. CDR3 region: CASSFQRGSRNTIYF. In DNA form, the CDR3 reads TGTGCCAGCAGCTTCCAAAGGGGGTCCAGAAACACCATATATTTT.

This chain uses TRBV15 with TRBJ2-7; TRBD2 agrees at 8 bases. Trimming cost V 5 bases and J 9 bases; bases outside gene matches: 12. The CDR3 has 14 residues. Looked up from germline, CDR1 is LNHNV and CDR2 is YYDKDF (reference sequence). The CDR3 reads CATSLGGSGERQYF. The CDR3 DNA is TGTGCCACCAGCCTAGGGGGTAGCGGGGAACGGCAGTACTTC.

This clone has just a few counts. J is TRBJ2-3 and V is TRBV30; D is undetermined. The V and J ends lost 2 bases and 0 bases respectively, with 9 bases between them. The CDR3 totals 14 residues. The germline CDR1 and CDR2 sequences are GTSNPN and SVGIG (reference sequence). The CDR3 region is CAWSKGKSTDTQYF. The CDR3 coding sequence is TGTGCCTGGAGTAAGGGTAAGAGCACAGATACGCAGTATTTT.

This clone was seen more than once but under ten times. This chain uses TRBV10-1 with TRBJ2-7; perhaps D is TRBD1 or TRBD2 (5 bases each). The CDR3 is 14 residues long. The germline gives CDR1 WNHNN, CDR2 SYGVQD (reference sequence). V was shortened by 5 bases and J by 3 bases, with 14 bases between the two germline ends. CDR3 residues: CASSPGTLGYEQYF. CDR3 coding DNA: TGCGCCAGCAGTCCCGGGACGTTAGGCTACGAGCAGTACTTC.

This chain joins TRBV6-1 and TRBJ1-2; D not resolved. The CDR3 spans 15 residues. Germline lookup yields CDR1 MNHNS and CDR2 SASEGT. Deletions cut 6 bases from V and 3 bases from J, with 17 bases between. CDR3 amino acids: CASSRTLGNDYGYTF. As DNA, the CDR3 is TGTGCCAGCAGCCGAACCCTCGGGAACGACTATGGCTACACCTTC.

This clone was picked up a small number of times. J is TRBJ2-7 and V is TRBV10-2; 9 bases align to TRBD2. CDR1 and CDR2 from the germline V gene are WSHSY and SAAADI. This CDR3 is built from 14 residues. Trimming removed 3 bases from V and 7 bases from J; junction bases left unmatched: 7. CDR3 sequence reads: CASSDPSGMWEQYF. The CDR3 DNA reads TGCGCCAGCAGTGACCCTAGCGGGATGTGGGAGCAGTACTTC.

This clone was recorded only once. The CDR3 DNA is TGTGCCAGCAGACCGGGACAGGGGGCATATACGCAGTATTTT. Amino acids: CASRPGQGAYTQYF. V gene TRBV28 combines with J gene TRBJ2-3, with 12 nucleotides matching TRBD1. CDR1 and CDR2 from the germline V gene are MDHEN and SYDVKM. The CDR3 is 14 residues long. J gave up 7 bases and V 6 bases, and 5 bases lay outside the gene matches.

This clone was detected once. The chain has TRBV19 and TRBJ2-5; 7 nucleotides align to TRBD2. Trimming at V came to 2 bases and at J to 5 bases, leaving 5 bases not matched to a gene. The CDR3 extends over 14 amino acids. Germline assignment: CDR1 LNHDA and CDR2 SQIVND (reference sequence). The DNA for the CDR3 is TGTGCCAGTAGTATAAGCTTGGGAGGGGAGACCCAGTACTTC. Its translation: CASSISLGGETQYF.

This chain joins TRBV28 and TRBJ2-3; 11 positions match TRBD2. Losses at the gene ends were 3 bases for V and 4 bases for J; bases not matched to a gene: 9. The CDR3 sequence is 17 residues long. Germline values: CDR1 MDHEN, CDR2 SYDVKM. CDR3: CASSLVAGGPGSDTQYF. CDR3 nucleotide sequence: TGTGCCAGCAGTTTGGTAGCGGGAGGGCCGGGGTCAGATACGCAGTATTTT.

The J gene is TRBJ2-6, the V gene TRBV28; 8 bases line up with TRBD2. V trimming: 6 bases; J trimming: 0 bases; junction bases outside the gene matches: 4. The length of the CDR3 is 16 residues. The V gene's germline CDR1 is MDHEN and CDR2 SYDVKM. This CDR3 is CASRQAGVSGANVLTF. CDR3 in DNA: TGTGCCAGCAGGCAAGCGGGGGTCTCTGGGGCCAACGTCCTGACTTTC.

This clone was seen once. This chain uses TRBV9 with TRBJ2-3; 11 bases are shared with TRBD2. There are 18 residues in the CDR3. V shed 7 bases and J 5 bases; nucleotides not matched to a gene: 18. The germline CDR1 and CDR2 sequences are SGDLS and YYNGEE. DNA for the CDR3: TGTGCCAGCTCCAGAGGTCCCGGACTAGCGGGTTCAGGAGATACGCAGTATTTT. It codes for CASSRGPGLAGSGDTQYF. Complete variable domain (other parts from reference TRBV9 and TRBJ2-3): DSGVTQTPKHLITATGQRVTLRCSPRSGDLSVYWYQQSLDQGLQFLIQYYNGEERAKGNILERFSAQQFPDLHSELNLSSLELGDSALYFCASSRGPGLAGSGDTQYFGPGTRLTVL.

The sample holds a few counts of this clone. The V call is TRBV7-2, the J call TRBJ2-7; unclear D gene. CDR3 length: 14 residues. The germline gives CDR1 SGHTA, CDR2 FQGNSA. The germline V and J ends were trimmed by 5 bases and 2 bases, with 13 bases remaining between them. CDR3 in amino acids: CASSAFAPTYEQYF. CDR3 nucleotides: TGTGCCAGCAGCGCATTCGCCCCTACCTACGAGCAGTACTTC.

CDR3 sequence (DNA): TGCGCCAGCAGCCCACCAACCGGGACTAGCGGGAGTAAACCCTACTTC. It translates to CASSPPTGTSGSKPYF. The J gene is TRBJ2-5, the V gene TRBV5-1; 14 bases fit TRBD2. The CDR3 covers 16 residues. Trimming removed 4 bases from V and 14 bases from J; junction bases left unmatched: 16. Germline assignment: CDR1 SGHRS and CDR2 YFSETQ.

This sequence joins TRBV19 and TRBJ2-7; maybe TRBD1 (6 bases). The CDR3 covers 14 residues. Trimming shortened V by 5 bases and J by 4 bases, and 15 bases separated the two germline ends. Germline V CDR1 and CDR2: LNHDA, SQIVND (reference sequence). This CDR3 is CASSRGSQGYEQYF. The CDR3 DNA follows: TGTGCCAGTAGTCGAGGGTCACAGGGATACGAGCAGTACTTC.

This chain uses TRBV2 with TRBJ1-6, with 8 bases lining up with TRBD1. V trimming: 8 bases; J trimming: 6 bases; junction bases outside the gene matches: 6. The germline gives CDR1 SNHLY, CDR2 FYNNEI. The CDR3 has 14 residues. The CDR3 DNA reads as TGTGCCAGCGGACTGGACAGGGTTAATTCACCCCTCCACTTT. It codes for CASGLDRVNSPLHF.

The J gene is TRBJ1-4, the V gene TRBV6-6; D may be TRBD1 (6 bases). Trimming took 8 bases from V and 7 from J, leaving 17 bases between them. Looked up from germline, CDR1 is MNHNY and CDR2 is SVGAGI (reference sequence). The CDR3 is 14 amino acids. The CDR3 loop reads CASSPGGGREKLFF. The DNA for the CDR3 is TGTGCCAGCTCCCCGGGCGGGGGCCGTGAAAAACTGTTTTTT.

CDR3: CSVEFSTSGRANEQFF. CDR3 nucleotides: TGCAGCGTTGAATTTAGCACCAGCGGGAGGGCGAATGAGCAGTTCTTC. The chain carries TRBV29-1 and TRBJ2-1; TRBD2 matches 10 bases. V gave up 2 bases and J gave up 7 bases; unmatched junction bases: 11. The V gene's germline CDR1 is SQVTM and CDR2 ANQGSEA. The length of the CDR3 is 16 residues.

The gene calls are TRBV9 and TRBJ2-2; 9 positions agree with TRBD2. V shed 4 bases and J 5 bases; nucleotides not matched to a gene: 0. The germline V gene encodes CDR1 SGDLS and CDR2 YYNGEE. The CDR3 has 13 residues. CDR3 nucleotide sequence: TGTGCCAGCAGCAGCGGGAGGACCGGGGAGCTGTTTTTT. Its protein is CASSSGRTGELFF.

The chain couples TRBV7-2 to TRBJ1-3; maybe TRBD1 (6 bases). The CDR3 runs 14 residues. The germline CDR1 and CDR2 sequences are SGHTA and FQGNSA. V was trimmed by 4 bases and J by 5 bases, leaving 12 bases between them. The CDR3 coding sequence is TGTGCCAGCAGCTATATAGGGGGAAGAAACACCATATATTTT. The encoded protein is CASSYIGGRNTIYF.

This clone was observed a few times. The CDR3 here is CASSLGARGSYEQYF. The CDR3 DNA reads TGTGCCAGCAGCCTTGGTGCCAGGGGTTCCTACGAGCAGTACTTC. The chain couples TRBV14 to TRBJ2-7, with a tentative D call TRBD1 (6 bases). Germline V lookup: CDR1 SGHDN, CDR2 FVKESK. Trimming left V 4 bases short and J 1 base short, with 14 bases between. The CDR3 sequence is 15 residues long. The whole variable domain, remainder taken from reference TRBV14 and TRBJ2-7, is EAGVTQFPSHSVIEKGQTVTLRCDPISGHDNLYWYRRVMGKEIKFLLHFVKESKQDESGMPNNRFLAERTGGTYSTLKVQPAELEDSGVYFCASSLGARGSYEQYFGPGTRLTVT.

The rearrangement joins TRBV7-6 to TRBJ2-3; unclear D gene. The CDR3 spans 14 residues. Trimming took off 5 bases at V and 0 bases at J, with 9 bases between the two ends. The germline V gene encodes CDR1 SGHVS and CDR2 FNYEAQ. CDR3 sequence: CASSRSDSTDTQYF. The CDR3 DNA is TGTGCCAGCAGCCGTTCCGACAGCACAGATACGCAGTATTTT.

In its sample, this clone is medium-sized. V gene TRBV5-4 combines with J gene TRBJ1-2, with D possibly TRBD1 on 6 matching bases. This CDR3 has 12 amino acids. Germline V gene data show CDR1 as SGHNT and CDR2 as YYREEE (reference sequence). The V end lost 4 bases, the J end lost 8 bases, and 12 bases lay between the germline ends. In nucleotides, the CDR3 is TGTGCCAGCAGCCCCAACAGGGAAGGCTACACCTTC. It is translated as CASSPNREGYTF.

This chain connects TRBV6-1 to TRBJ1-4; D gene unclear. The germline gives CDR1 MNHNS, CDR2 SASEGT. V was trimmed by 7 bases and J by 4 bases, leaving 7 bases between them. The CDR3 has 12 amino acids. As DNA, the CDR3 is TGTGCCAGCAAATGGTATAATGAAAAACTGTTTTTT. Translation: CASKWYNEKLFF.

This clone turned up a few times. The rearrangement links TRBV14 to TRBJ1-2; no definite D call. CDR1 and CDR2 from the germline V gene are SGHDN and FVKESK. V lost 4 bases to trimming and J lost 5 bases, with 5 bases between them. This CDR3 is 11 amino acids long. This CDR3 is CASSPGYGYTF. The DNA of the CDR3 is TGTGCCAGCAGCCCCGGTTATGGCTACACCTTC.

This clone has a single count. This CDR3 reads CASSQGLAQDEQYF. The CDR3 nucleotides read TGTGCCAGCAGCCAGGGACTAGCCCAAGACGAGCAGTACTTC. This chain joins TRBV7-9 and TRBJ2-7, with 9 positions matching TRBD2. V lost 5 bases and J lost 5; bases outside the gene matches: 7. The CDR3 contains 14 residues. The germline V gene encodes CDR1 SEHNR and CDR2 FQNEAQ (reference sequence).

This clone was seen more than once but under ten times. This chain uses TRBV28 with TRBJ1-1; 7 bases line up with TRBD1. This CDR3 contains 14 residues. After removal of 7 bases from V and 10 bases from J, the junction contained 15 bases not matched to a gene. Germline V lookup: CDR1 MDHEN, CDR2 SYDVKM. Here the CDR3 reads CASKARTGSPGAFF. The DNA of the CDR3 is TGTGCCAGCAAAGCCCGGACAGGCAGCCCCGGAGCTTTCTTT.

This clone was seen only once. V gene TRBV11-2 combines with J gene TRBJ1-2; D possibly corresponds to TRBD1 (5 bases). V was clipped by 5 bases and J by 0 bases, with 7 bases between them. Germline V gives CDR1 SGHAT, CDR2 FQNNGV. The CDR3 is 13 residues long. The CDR3 coding sequence is TGTGCCAGCAGCCGGGGGTCTAACTATGGCTACACCTTC. Translating it yields CASSRGSNYGYTF.

Written as DNA, the CDR3 is TGTGCCAGCAGTTTTACAGGGCCTAACTATGGCTACACCTTC. The encoded protein is CASSFTGPNYGYTF. The rearrangement joins TRBV27 to TRBJ1-2; tentatively, D is TRBD1 (6 bases). The CDR3 loop spans 14 amino acids. V lost 3 bases, J lost 0 bases, and 8 bases lay in between. Germline V gene data show CDR1 as MNHEY and CDR2 as SMNVEV (reference sequence).

The chain carries TRBV7-2 and TRBJ2-1; 10 bases match TRBD2. V lost 2 bases, J lost 10 bases, and 14 bases stayed unmatched. Germline assignment: CDR1 SGHTA and CDR2 FQGNSA. The CDR3 covers 17 residues. CDR3 sequence: CASSLIPSPSGSGEQFF. The CDR3 nucleotides are TGTGCCAGCAGCTTAATTCCTTCCCCTAGCGGGAGTGGCGAGCAGTTCTTC.

In nucleotides, the CDR3 is TGCAGCGCCCCCTTAGGACTAGCGGGAAATGAGCAGTTCTTC. Translating it yields CSAPLGLAGNEQFF. The rearrangement joins TRBV29-1 to TRBJ2-1; 12 nucleotides line up with TRBD2. Trimming took 7 bases from V and 7 from J; bases not matched to a gene: 8. CDR3 length equals 14 residues. The germline V gene encodes CDR1 SQVTM and CDR2 ANQGSEA.